This T cell receptor (beta chain) was sequenced for a study of response to subunit inactivated influenza vaccine. Findings and caveats of the study: There was a suggestion from the authors that each seasonal influenza vaccination recruits few new T cells.

Turning to this clonotype: The antigen is undetermined.

In TCRdb, the RT-PCR reads were re-called with MiXCR into one record per CDR3 protein. The data hold approximately 700,000 distinct CDR3 sequences, with less than 20% observed a single time. Trimming pared 6 bases from V and 4 bases from J, leaving 9 bases between. The CDR3 is made up of 12 amino acids. The V and J genes are TRBV12-3 or TRBV12-4 and TRBJ2-5; maybe TRBD2 (6 bases). Source: PBMCs from blood, taken 12 days after vaccination. The TCR comes from a man over 45 who received an inactivated influenza vaccine. CDR3 in DNA: TGTGCCAGCAGGGCCGGGGGAGAGACCCAGTACTTC. It translates to CASRAGGETQYF.